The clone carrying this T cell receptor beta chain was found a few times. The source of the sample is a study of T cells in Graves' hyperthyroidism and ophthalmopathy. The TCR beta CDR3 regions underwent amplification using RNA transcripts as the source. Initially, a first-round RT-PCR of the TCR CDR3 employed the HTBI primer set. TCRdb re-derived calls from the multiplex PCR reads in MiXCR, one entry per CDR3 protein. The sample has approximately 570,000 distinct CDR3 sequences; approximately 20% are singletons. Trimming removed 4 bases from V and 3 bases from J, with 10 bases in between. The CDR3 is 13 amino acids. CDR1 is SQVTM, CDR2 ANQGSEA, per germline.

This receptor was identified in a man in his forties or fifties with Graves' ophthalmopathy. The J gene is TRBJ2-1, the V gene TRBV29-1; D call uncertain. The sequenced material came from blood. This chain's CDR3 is CSVARIFYNEQFF. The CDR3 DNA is TGCAGCGTTGCTAGAATTTTCTACAATGAGCAGTTCTTC.